This T cell receptor (beta chain) comes out of a study of T-cell memory formation after mild COVID-19. Per germline, CDR1 MNHEY and CDR2 SMNVEV (reference sequence). This CDR3 contains 14 residues. Trimming removed 6 bases from V and 0 bases from J, with 12 bases in between. TCRdb ran MiXCR on the 5' RACE reads and lists one entry per CDR3 protein. The sample has about 320,000 distinct CDR3 sequences; roughly 13% are singletons. This clonotype has more than one count but fewer than ten. This TCR was sampled from a man aged 18 to 30 who had mild COVID-19 (a few samples of this study predate the infection). Cell type and time point are not known. What was sequenced was PBMCs or a T cell subset sorted from them (not recorded which). This sequence joins TRBV27 and TRBJ2-7; the D is unclear. CDR3 sequence reads: CASSPNPGSYEQYF. The CDR3 DNA sequence: TGTGCCAGCAGCCCCAACCCGGGCTCCTACGAGCAGTACTTC.